What follows are 31 T cell receptor beta chains derived from one specimen sequenced in a study of regulatory T cells in long-lasting Graves disease. Time point defined: persistent/refractory GD, antithyroid drugs over 5 years with positive TRAb. Following extraction of RNA from PBMCs, that RNA was used to make the TCR library. CDR3-region Arm-PCR and iRepertoire HTBI primers produced the TCR beta libraries. Each CDR3 protein gets one entry after TCRdb re-called the multiplex PCR reads with MiXCR. The sample has about 460,000 distinct CDR3 sequences, approximately 23% seen once. The source material was peripheral blood mononuclear cells (PBMCs), sampled when the disease was refractory, from a patient treated with antithyroid drugs. The receptors stem from a female donor with Graves disease.

With regard to this clonotype: This could be a read error, since a much larger clone is one nucleotide away. The J gene is TRBJ2-5, the V gene TRBV10-3; perhaps TRBD1 as D (5 bases). V was cut by 11 bases and J by 1 base, with 14 bases left in between. In germline, CDR1 is ENHRY, CDR2 SYGVKD. The CDR3 loop spans 13 amino acids. The CDR3 protein is CAPRAQAQETQYF. CDR3 sequence (DNA): TGTGCCCCCAGGGCACAGGCCCAAGAGACCCAGTACTTC.

The chain recombines TRBV5-6 with TRBJ1-2; unclear D gene. V was shortened by 4 bases and J by 2 bases, with 12 bases between the two germline ends. This CDR3 region has 14 residues. Germline V gene sequence: CDR1 SGHDT, CDR2 YYEEEE. This chain's CDR3 is CASSPSRANYGYTF. DNA of the CDR3: TGTGCCAGCAGCCCTTCGAGGGCGAACTATGGCTACACCTTC.

This clonotype was counted many times. This CDR3 is CASSLMGPGTVDEQYF. For the CDR3, the DNA is TGTGCCAGCAGCTTAATGGGGCCAGGGACTGTCGACGAGCAGTACTTC. This chain links TRBV7-2 with TRBJ2-7; D is possibly TRBD2 (6 bases). V lost 2 bases and J 5 bases, leaving 19 bases between the germline ends. The CDR3 contains 16 residues. Germline V gene lookup returns CDR1 SGHTA and CDR2 FQGNSA.

J is TRBJ1-1 and V is TRBV6-1, with TRBD1 as a possible D gene (6 bases). The germline V gene has CDR1 MNHNS and CDR2 SASEGT. The CDR3 loop spans 14 amino acids. V was cut by 6 bases and J by 8 bases, with 19 bases left in between. CDR3 bases: TGTGCCAGCAGACGATCAGGGGACATAAAAGAAGCTTTCTTT. This sequence encodes CASRRSGDIKEAFF.

This clonotype showed up many times. This chain uses TRBV12-3 or TRBV12-4 with TRBJ2-5; D is perhaps TRBD2 (6 bases). The CDR3 is 14 residues long. With 4 bases removed from V and 5 bases from J, the gap between germline ends came to 14 bases. The DNA for the CDR3 is TGTGCCAGCAGTTCAGACCTCGCGGGGGAGACCCAGTACTTC. Its translation: CASSSDLAGETQYF.

This clonotype was picked up a small number of times. The V call is TRBV6-5, the J call TRBJ2-5; weak D call: TRBD1 (5 bases). The CDR3 has 12 amino acids. Germline V gene data show CDR1 as MNHEY and CDR2 as SVGAGI. V was trimmed by 0 bases and J by 6 bases, leaving 5 bases between them. The CDR3 here is CASSYSGQTQYF. The CDR3 nucleotides read TGTGCCAGCAGTTACTCGGGGCAGACCCAGTACTTC.

This clonotype was recorded at least ten times. This chain uses TRBV7-2 with TRBJ2-7; 7 positions agree with TRBD1. J gave up 0 bases and V 2 bases, and 4 bases lay outside the gene matches. Germline CDR1 is SGHTA and CDR2 is FQGNSA. This CDR3 is 15 amino acids long. CDR3 coding DNA: TGTGCCAGCAGCTTATGGGCAGGGGGCTCCTACGAGCAGTACTTC. Protein: CASSLWAGGSYEQYF.

This clonotype was recorded many times. The chain combines TRBV28 with TRBJ1-2; TRBD1 matches at 7 bases. The junction had 6 bases not matched to a gene; V was cut back by 6 bases and J by 2 bases. This CDR3 has 14 residues. Germline V gene lookup returns CDR1 MDHEN and CDR2 SYDVKM. The CDR3 DNA sequence: TGTGCCAGCAGCCGACAGGGCCTCAACTATGGCTACACCTTC. Protein sequence: CASSRQGLNYGYTF.

The CDR3 region is CASSFDRGNQPQHF. The CDR3 bases are TGTGCCAGCAGTTTTGACAGGGGGAATCAGCCCCAGCATTTT. The chain combines TRBV7-8 with TRBJ1-5, with 9 bases lining up with TRBD1. Germline assignment: CDR1 SGHVS and CDR2 FQNEAQ. The CDR3 totals 14 residues. The ends lost 6 bases at V and 4 bases at J; junction bases unmatched: 4.

The chain employs TRBV10-3 and TRBJ2-7; 7 bases fit TRBD2. Trimming removed 4 bases from V and 0 bases from J; junction bases left unmatched: 3. The CDR3 has 14 amino acids. Germline CDR1 reads ENHRY; CDR2 reads SYGVKD. As DNA, the CDR3 is TGTGCCATCAGTGGACGGGAGGCCTCCTACGAGCAGTACTTC. This sequence encodes CAISGREASYEQYF.

This clonotype has only a few counts. The chain recombines TRBV7-2 with TRBJ1-1; D possibly corresponds to TRBD1 (6 bases). This CDR3 has 15 amino acids. Germline loops: CDR1 SGHTA, CDR2 FQGNSA. V lost 4 bases and J lost 0, with 12 bases in between. CDR3 nucleotides: TGTGCCAGCAGCTCTGGAGGGGGGGTGAACACTGAAGCTTTCTTT. It yields the protein CASSSGGGVNTEAFF.

This clonotype has at least ten counts. The chain has TRBV7-6 and TRBJ2-5; D unresolved. The CDR3 spans 13 residues. Deletions cut 4 bases from V and 4 bases from J, with 10 bases between. Per germline, CDR1 SGHVS and CDR2 FNYEAQ. The CDR3 spells CASSSGNGETQYF. CDR3 DNA: TGTGCCAGCAGCTCAGGAAATGGAGAGACCCAGTACTTC.

The CDR3 here is CASSLDSGNYNEQFF. The CDR3 region has the DNA TGCGCCAGCAGCTTGGATAGCGGGAACTACAATGAGCAGTTCTTC. V and J are TRBV5-1 and TRBJ2-1; 8 bases line up with TRBD2. CDR1 and CDR2 (germline): SGHRS, YFSETQ. CDR3 size: 15 residues. The J segment lost 3 bases and the V segment lost 0 bases, leaving 2 bases of the junction unmatched.

This clonotype was detected many times. The rearrangement links TRBV20-1 to TRBJ1-1; D remains unclear. Trimming took off 3 bases at V and 1 base at J, with 9 bases between the two ends. This CDR3 has 13 residues. The germline CDR1 and CDR2 sequences are DFQATT and SNEGSKA (reference sequence). The CDR3 protein is CSARTRRNTEAFF. CDR3 DNA: TGCAGTGCTAGGACTCGGAGGAACACTGAAGCTTTCTTT.

The chain joins TRBV11-2 to TRBJ2-5; no clear D. Deletions cut 6 bases from V and 5 bases from J, with 16 bases between. Germline values: CDR1 SGHAT, CDR2 FQNNGV. This CDR3 is 14 amino acids long. This chain's CDR3 is CASSKAAALETQYF. CDR3 in DNA: TGTGCCAGCAGTAAGGCTGCTGCCTTGGAGACCCAGTACTTC.

This clonotype was seen a few times. This sequence joins TRBV5-6 and TRBJ1-5, with D maybe TRBD1 (6 bases). With 3 bases removed from V and 3 bases from J, the gap between germline ends came to 10 bases. There are 14 residues in the CDR3. Germline V gene data show CDR1 as SGHDT and CDR2 as YYEEEE. CDR3 sequence reads: CASSYRQANQPQHF. CDR3 bases: TGTGCCAGCAGCTACCGACAGGCCAATCAGCCCCAGCATTTT.

The chain employs TRBV28 and TRBJ1-5; unclear D gene. The germline V and J ends were trimmed by 3 bases and 3 bases, with 12 bases remaining between them. Germline V gives CDR1 MDHEN, CDR2 SYDVKM. This CDR3 is built from 15 residues. The CDR3 DNA follows: TGTGCCAGCAGTTTCAGCGCGGGAGCCAATCAGCCCCAGCATTTT. It codes for CASSFSAGANQPQHF.

This clonotype was picked up many times. The chain recombines TRBV28 with TRBJ1-2, with 9 bases fitting TRBD1. The CDR3 sequence is 15 residues long. V was pared by 3 bases and J by 2 bases, with 4 bases of the junction left unmatched. Germline CDR1 reads MDHEN; CDR2 reads SYDVKM. Written as DNA, the CDR3 is TGTGCCAGCAGTTTTTCCGGGACAGGGAACTATGGCTACACCTTC. Translated, it gives CASSFSGTGNYGYTF.

The V and J genes are TRBV6-2 or TRBV6-3 and TRBJ2-7, with 7 bases matching TRBD2. This CDR3 spans 17 amino acids. With 5 bases clipped from V and 0 bases from J, the junction kept 13 bases outside the gene matches. Germline V lookup: CDR1 MNHEY, CDR2 SVGEGT. The CDR3 is CASSPFDRGDLSYEQYF. The CDR3 nucleotides are TGTGCCAGCAGTCCCTTCGACCGGGGGGACCTCTCCTACGAGCAGTACTTC.

This clonotype was observed at least ten times. The V and J genes are TRBV29-1 and TRBJ2-5; 7 positions agree with TRBD2. Germline CDR1 SQVTM, CDR2 ANQGSEA. The CDR3 extends over 16 amino acids. With 0 bases clipped from V and 4 bases from J, the junction kept 11 bases outside the gene matches. The CDR3 DNA reads as TGCAGCGTTGAAGAAGGACTAGGTGGGATCGTAGAGACCCAGTACTTC. It yields the protein CSVEEGLGGIVETQYF.

This chain joins TRBV14 and TRBJ1-1; TRBD1 might be the D (6 bases). Germline CDR1 and CDR2: SGHDN and FVKESK. The V and J ends lost 8 bases and 7 bases respectively, with 17 bases between them. The CDR3 consists of 13 residues. The CDR3 nucleotides are TGTGCCAGCTTCCAAGGGGGTACGGGTGAAGCTTTCTTT. Its protein is CASFQGGTGEAFF.

This sequence joins TRBV20-1 and TRBJ2-2; D is ambiguous. The germline gives CDR1 DFQATT, CDR2 SNEGSKA (reference sequence). The V gene lost 0 bases and the J gene lost 5 bases, with 10 bases spanning the gap. The CDR3 is 14 amino acids. The CDR3 protein is CSARDPKGTGELFF. The DNA for the CDR3 is TGCAGTGCTAGAGACCCCAAAGGGACCGGGGAGCTGTTTTTT.

Remarks on this clonotype: A much larger clone differs by one base, so this may be a read error. This rearrangement joins TRBV6-5 to TRBJ1-1, with D perhaps TRBD1 (5 bases). The CDR3 has 12 residues. Germline V gives CDR1 MNHEY, CDR2 SVGAGI. CDR3 residues: CTSSYGDAEAFF. CDR3 DNA: TGTACCAGCAGTTACGGGGACGCTGAAGCTTTCTTT.

This clonotype was detected many times. This chain links TRBV19 with TRBJ1-1; D gene ambiguous. Germline-derived CDR1 and CDR2 are LNHDA and SQIVND (reference sequence). Trimming cost V 0 bases and J 0 bases, with 5 bases left between them. The CDR3 runs 14 residues. CDR3 protein: CASSIDGLNTEAFF. Here the CDR3 DNA reads TGTGCCAGTAGTATAGACGGGTTGAACACTGAAGCTTTCTTT.

This clonotype appeared many times. The chain combines TRBV2 with TRBJ1-1; the match to TRBD1 covers 9 bases. CDR1 is SNHLY, CDR2 FYNNEI, per germline. CDR3 length equals 13 residues. Trimming removed 8 bases from V and 6 bases from J; junction bases left unmatched: 7. The DNA for the CDR3 is TGTGCCAGCGGCCGGGACAGGGAATCTGAAGCTTTCTTT. Translated: CASGRDRESEAFF.

This clonotype has ten or more counts. This rearrangement joins TRBV28 to TRBJ2-2, with 7 bases fitting TRBD2. This CDR3 contains 14 residues. Per the germline V gene, CDR1 is MDHEN and CDR2 is SYDVKM. J gave up 6 bases and V 6 bases, and 7 bases lay outside the gene matches. The CDR3 sequence: CASSRPTSAGELFF. In DNA form, the CDR3 reads TGTGCCAGCAGCCGCCCTACTAGCGCCGGGGAGCTGTTTTTT.

Ten or more counts support this clonotype. V usage is TRBV11-2 and J usage is TRBJ2-5; D is possibly TRBD2 (5 bases). This CDR3 is built from 13 residues. The germline V gene has CDR1 SGHAT and CDR2 FQNNGV. V was shortened by 3 bases and J by 3 bases, with 8 bases between the two germline ends. The CDR3, as DNA: TGTGCCAGCAGCTTTAGCGAAAAAGAGACCCAGTACTTC. This gives the protein CASSFSEKETQYF.

The chain links TRBV10-3 to TRBJ2-1; TRBD1 agrees at 7 bases. This CDR3 is built from 13 residues. Germline lookup yields CDR1 ENHRY and CDR2 SYGVKD. The V gene end was trimmed by 10 bases and the J gene end by 4 bases; junction bases not matched to a gene: 7. The CDR3 sequence: CATRTGDYNEQFF. The CDR3 DNA follows: TGTGCCACGAGGACAGGAGATTACAATGAGCAGTTCTTC.

This clonotype has ten or more counts. CDR3 bases: TGTGCCAGCAGTTTCACACCAAGTCAGGGGAACACTGAAGCTTTCTTT. Residues: CASSFTPSQGNTEAFF. V and J are TRBV12-3 or TRBV12-4 and TRBJ1-1; perhaps TRBD1 as D (5 bases). Trimming stripped 3 bases from V and 1 base from J, with 15 bases between. The CDR3 runs 16 residues.

The gene calls are TRBV30 and TRBJ1-2; D is unresolved. Trimming cost V 1 base and J 5 bases, with 8 bases left between them. Germline V gene data show CDR1 as GTSNPN and CDR2 as SVGIG (reference sequence). CDR3 size: 12 residues. As DNA, the CDR3 is TGTGCCTGGAGTGACAACACGTATGGCTACACCTTC. Amino acid sequence: CAWSDNTYGYTF. The full variable domain, in which reference TRBV30 and TRBJ1-2 provide the parts outside the CDR3, is SQTIHQWPATLVQPVGSPLSLECTVEGTSNPNLYWYRQAAGRGLQLLFYSVGIGQISSEVPQNLSASRPQDRQFILSSKKLLLSDSGFYLCAWSDNTYGYTFGSGTRLTVV.

This clonotype was observed a handful of times. The chain links TRBV30 to TRBJ1-4, with D hard to call. Trimming shortened V by 0 bases and J by 8 bases, and 13 bases separated the two germline ends. The germline V gene has CDR1 GTSNPN and CDR2 SVGIG (reference sequence). The CDR3 consists of 14 residues. The CDR3 DNA reads TGTGCCTGGAGTGTACTCCGCGGAGGGGAAAAACTGTTTTTT. It is translated as CAWSVLRGGEKLFF.